One and the same sample provided the 6 T cell receptor beta chains below, sequenced in a study of blood T cell repertoires in COVID-19. Measured with immunoSEQ multiplex PCR; TCRdb has only the in-frame clones, and not every one. Found here are about 140,000 clones, around nine tenths of them singletons; the top ten hold approximately 10%. The sequenced sample consisted of peripheral blood. All receptors come from a man aged 50 to 59 with active or convalescent COVID-19.

This chain joins TRBV6-4 and TRBJ1-1; D is ambiguous. V lost 3 bases and J lost 1, with 6 bases in between. Germline V CDR1 and CDR2: MRHNA, SNTAGT. The CDR3 has 13 residues. For the CDR3, the DNA is TGTGCCAGCAGTGAGCGTAAGAACACTGAAGCTTTCTTT. This gives the protein CASSERKNTEAFF.

This clone was observed a single time. The V and J genes are TRBV4-1 and TRBJ1-6; maybe TRBD1 (6 bases). CDR1 and CDR2 from the germline V gene are MGHRA and YSYEKL. The ends were cut back, 0 bases at V and 0 bases at J, with 9 bases in the middle. The CDR3 runs 17 residues. CDR3 region: CASSQDRGASYNSPLHF. For the CDR3, the DNA is TGCGCCAGCAGCCAAGACCGGGGGGCCTCCTATAATTCACCCCTCCACTTT.

This clone was observed once. This chain uses TRBV28 with TRBJ1-6; D not resolved. Germline CDR1 MDHEN, CDR2 SYDVKM. The V gene lost 5 bases and the J gene lost 10 bases, with 9 bases spanning the gap. The CDR3 totals 12 residues. Here the CDR3 reads CASSPGGSPLHF. The CDR3 DNA sequence: TGTGCCAGCAGTCCCGGAGGCTCACCCCTCCACTTT.

This rearrangement joins TRBV28 to TRBJ2-2; 14 bases align to TRBD2. The CDR3 spans 17 residues. With V trimmed by 8 bases and J by 4 bases, 9 bases remained unmatched. Germline V gives CDR1 MDHEN, CDR2 SYDVKM. For the CDR3, the DNA is TGTGCCAGCTCTACGGGACTAGCGGGAGTACCCACCGGGGAGCTGTTTTTT. Translation gives CASSTGLAGVPTGELFF.

The genes are TRBV5-6 and TRBJ1-2; weak D call: TRBD1 (6 bases). The V gene lost 0 bases and the J gene lost 4 bases, with 10 bases spanning the gap. Germline CDR1 SGHDT, CDR2 YYEEEE. The CDR3 spans 14 residues. The CDR3 nucleotides read TGTGCCAGCAGCTTGGAAGACAGGTCCTATGGCTACACCTTC. This sequence encodes CASSLEDRSYGYTF.

The chain has TRBV4-2 and TRBJ2-5, with 7 bases that match TRBD2. Germline lookup yields CDR1 LGHNA and CDR2 YNFKEQ. The CDR3 runs to 13 residues. Trimming took 6 bases from V and 3 from J; bases not matched to a gene: 4. The CDR3 spells CASRLAVEETQYF. The DNA for the CDR3 is TGTGCCAGCAGGCTAGCGGTCGAAGAGACCCAGTACTTC.